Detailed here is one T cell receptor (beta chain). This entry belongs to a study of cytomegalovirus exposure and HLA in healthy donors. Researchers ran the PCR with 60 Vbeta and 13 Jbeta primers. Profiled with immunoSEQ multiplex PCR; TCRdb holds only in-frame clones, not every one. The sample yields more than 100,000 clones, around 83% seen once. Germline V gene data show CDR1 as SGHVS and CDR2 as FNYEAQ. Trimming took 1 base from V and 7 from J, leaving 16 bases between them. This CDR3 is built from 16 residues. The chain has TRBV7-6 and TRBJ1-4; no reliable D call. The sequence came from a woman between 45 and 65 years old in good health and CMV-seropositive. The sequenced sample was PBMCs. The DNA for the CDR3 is TGTGCCAGCAGCTTAGAGAGGCCTATCTACGGTGAAAAACTGTTTTTT. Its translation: CASSLERPIYGEKLFF.